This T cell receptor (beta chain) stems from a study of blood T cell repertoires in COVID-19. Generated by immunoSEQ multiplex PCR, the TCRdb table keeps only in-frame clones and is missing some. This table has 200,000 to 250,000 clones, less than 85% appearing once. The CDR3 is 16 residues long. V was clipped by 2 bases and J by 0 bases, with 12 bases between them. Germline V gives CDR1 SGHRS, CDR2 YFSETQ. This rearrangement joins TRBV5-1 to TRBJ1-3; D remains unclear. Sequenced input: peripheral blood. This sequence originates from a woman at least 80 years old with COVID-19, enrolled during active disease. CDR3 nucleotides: TGCGCCAGCAGCTTCGGAGGTGGGAACTCTGGAAACACCATATATTTT. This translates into CASSFGGGNSGNTIYF.